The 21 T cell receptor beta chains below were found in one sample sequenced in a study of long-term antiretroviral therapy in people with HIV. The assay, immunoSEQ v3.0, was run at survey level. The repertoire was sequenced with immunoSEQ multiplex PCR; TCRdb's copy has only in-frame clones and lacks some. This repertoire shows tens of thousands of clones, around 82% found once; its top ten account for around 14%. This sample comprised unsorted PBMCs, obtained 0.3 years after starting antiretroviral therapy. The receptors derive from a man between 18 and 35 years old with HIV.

CDR3 DNA sequence: TGTGCCAGCAGCCTATACGAAAGCGCCAAAAACATTCAGTACTTC. Translating it yields CASSLYESAKNIQYF. This rearrangement joins TRBV7-9 to TRBJ2-4; unclear D gene. CDR3 length: 15 residues. Trimming left V 5 bases short and J 1 base short, with 12 bases between. CDR1 is SEHNR and CDR2 is FQNEAQ in the germline V gene (reference sequence).

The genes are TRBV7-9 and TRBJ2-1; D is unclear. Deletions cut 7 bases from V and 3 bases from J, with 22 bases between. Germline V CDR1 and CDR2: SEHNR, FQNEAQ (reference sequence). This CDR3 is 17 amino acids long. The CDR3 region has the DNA TGTGCCAGCACCTCCGACATCCTCAGAAAAGACTACAATGAGCAGTTCTTC. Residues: CASTSDILRKDYNEQFF.

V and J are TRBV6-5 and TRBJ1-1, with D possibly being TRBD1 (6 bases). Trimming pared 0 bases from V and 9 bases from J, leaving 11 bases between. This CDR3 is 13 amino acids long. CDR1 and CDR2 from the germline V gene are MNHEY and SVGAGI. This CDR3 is CASSYSGQNKAFF. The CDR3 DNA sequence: TGTGCCAGCAGTTACTCAGGACAGAACAAAGCTTTCTTT.

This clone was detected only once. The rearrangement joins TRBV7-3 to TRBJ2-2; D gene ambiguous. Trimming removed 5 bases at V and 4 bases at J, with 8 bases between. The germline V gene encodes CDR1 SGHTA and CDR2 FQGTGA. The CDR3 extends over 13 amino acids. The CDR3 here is CASSQMGTGELFF. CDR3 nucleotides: TGTGCCAGCAGCCAAATGGGCACCGGGGAGCTGTTTTTT.

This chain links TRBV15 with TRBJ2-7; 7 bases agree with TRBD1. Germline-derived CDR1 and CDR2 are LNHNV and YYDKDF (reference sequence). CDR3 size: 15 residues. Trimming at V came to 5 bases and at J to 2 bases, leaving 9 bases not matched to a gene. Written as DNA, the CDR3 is TGTGCCACCAGCGGCCCGGGACAGACGACCTACGAGCAGTACTTC. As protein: CATSGPGQTTYEQYF.

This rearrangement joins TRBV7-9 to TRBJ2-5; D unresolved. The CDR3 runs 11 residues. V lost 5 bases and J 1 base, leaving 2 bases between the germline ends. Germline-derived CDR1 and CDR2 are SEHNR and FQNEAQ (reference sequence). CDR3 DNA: TGTGCCAGCAGCCCCCAAGAGACCCAGTACTTC. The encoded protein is CASSPQETQYF.

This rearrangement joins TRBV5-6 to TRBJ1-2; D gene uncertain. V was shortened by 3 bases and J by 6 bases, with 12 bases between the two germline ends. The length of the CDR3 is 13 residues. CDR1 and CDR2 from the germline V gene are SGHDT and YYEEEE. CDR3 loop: CASSSRGWDGYTF. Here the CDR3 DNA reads TGTGCCAGCAGCTCCCGAGGGTGGGATGGCTACACCTTC.

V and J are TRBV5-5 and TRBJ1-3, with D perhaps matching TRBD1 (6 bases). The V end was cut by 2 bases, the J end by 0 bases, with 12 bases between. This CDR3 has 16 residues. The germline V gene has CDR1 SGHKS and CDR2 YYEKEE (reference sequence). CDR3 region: CASSFGTLLSGNTIYF. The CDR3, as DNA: TGTGCCAGCAGCTTTGGGACACTCCTCTCTGGAAACACCATATATTTT.

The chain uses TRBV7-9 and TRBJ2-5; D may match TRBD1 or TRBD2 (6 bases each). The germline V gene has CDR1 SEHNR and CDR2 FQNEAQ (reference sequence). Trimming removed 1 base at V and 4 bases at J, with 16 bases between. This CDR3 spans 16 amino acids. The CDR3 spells CASSLDFGGPTETQYF. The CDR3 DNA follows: TGTGCCAGCAGCTTAGATTTTGGGGGGCCTACAGAGACCCAGTACTTC.

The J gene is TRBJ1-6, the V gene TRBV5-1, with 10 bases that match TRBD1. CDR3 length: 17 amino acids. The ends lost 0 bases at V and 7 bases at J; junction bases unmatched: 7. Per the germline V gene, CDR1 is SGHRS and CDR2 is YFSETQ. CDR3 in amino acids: CASSLGRQGAGNSPLHF. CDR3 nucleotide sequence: TGCGCCAGCAGCTTGGGGAGACAGGGGGCGGGAAATTCACCCCTCCACTTT.

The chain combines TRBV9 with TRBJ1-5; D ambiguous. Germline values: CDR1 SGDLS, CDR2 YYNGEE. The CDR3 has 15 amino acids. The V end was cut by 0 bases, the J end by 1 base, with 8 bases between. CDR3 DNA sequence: TGTGCCAGCAGCGTAGGAGGGTCGAGCAATCAGCCCCAGCATTTT. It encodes CASSVGGSSNQPQHF.

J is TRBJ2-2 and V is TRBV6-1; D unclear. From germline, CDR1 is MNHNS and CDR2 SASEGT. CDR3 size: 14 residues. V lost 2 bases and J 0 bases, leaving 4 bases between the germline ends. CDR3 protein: CASSERPNTGELFF. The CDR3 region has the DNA TGTGCCAGCAGTGAAAGACCGAACACCGGGGAGCTGTTTTTT.

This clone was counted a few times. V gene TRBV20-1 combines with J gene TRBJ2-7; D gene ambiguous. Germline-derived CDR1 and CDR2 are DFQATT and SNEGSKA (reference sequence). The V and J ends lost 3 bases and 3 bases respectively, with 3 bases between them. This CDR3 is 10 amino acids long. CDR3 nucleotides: TGCAGTGCTAGGAGCTACGAGCAGTACTTC. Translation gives CSARSYEQYF.

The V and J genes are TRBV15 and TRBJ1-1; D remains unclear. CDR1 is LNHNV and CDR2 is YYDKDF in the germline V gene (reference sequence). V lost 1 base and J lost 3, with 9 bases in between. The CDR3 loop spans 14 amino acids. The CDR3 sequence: CATSRGRSDTEAFF. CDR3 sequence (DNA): TGTGCCACCAGCAGAGGACGGAGTGACACTGAAGCTTTCTTT.

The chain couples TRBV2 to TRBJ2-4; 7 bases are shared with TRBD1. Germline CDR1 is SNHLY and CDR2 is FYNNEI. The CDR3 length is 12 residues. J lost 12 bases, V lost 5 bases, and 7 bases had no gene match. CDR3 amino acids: CASSRRQGNQYF. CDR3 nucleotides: TGTGCCAGCAGTCGACGACAGGGTAATCAGTACTTC.

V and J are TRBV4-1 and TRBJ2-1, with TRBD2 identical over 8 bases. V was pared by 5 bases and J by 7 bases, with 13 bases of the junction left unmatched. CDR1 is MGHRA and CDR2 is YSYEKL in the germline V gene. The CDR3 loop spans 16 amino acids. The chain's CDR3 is CASSNAGTSGRNEQFF. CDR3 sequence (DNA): TGCGCCAGCAGCAACGCCGGGACTAGTGGTAGGAATGAGCAGTTCTTC.

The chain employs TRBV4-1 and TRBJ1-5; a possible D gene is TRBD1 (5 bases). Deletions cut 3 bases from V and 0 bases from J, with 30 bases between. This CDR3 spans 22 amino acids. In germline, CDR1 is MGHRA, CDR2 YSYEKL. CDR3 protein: CASSQKSRRGGGEPYSNQPQHF. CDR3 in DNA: TGCGCCAGCAGCCAGAAGAGTAGGAGGGGCGGAGGGGAACCTTATAGCAATCAGCCCCAGCATTTT.

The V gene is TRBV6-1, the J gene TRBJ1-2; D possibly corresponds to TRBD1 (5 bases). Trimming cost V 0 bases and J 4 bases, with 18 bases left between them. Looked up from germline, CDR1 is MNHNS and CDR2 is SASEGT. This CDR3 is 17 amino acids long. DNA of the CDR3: TGTGCCAGCAGTGAAGCGCTTCGAGTAGGGGACGGCTATGGCTACACCTTC. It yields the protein CASSEALRVGDGYGYTF.

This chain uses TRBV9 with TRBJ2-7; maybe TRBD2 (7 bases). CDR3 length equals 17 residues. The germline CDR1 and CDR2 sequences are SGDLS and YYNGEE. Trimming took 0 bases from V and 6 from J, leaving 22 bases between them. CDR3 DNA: TGTGCCAGCAGCGTAGGTGCTCCCCTCGAGGGGGGGGGCGAGCAGTACTTC. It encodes CASSVGAPLEGGGEQYF.

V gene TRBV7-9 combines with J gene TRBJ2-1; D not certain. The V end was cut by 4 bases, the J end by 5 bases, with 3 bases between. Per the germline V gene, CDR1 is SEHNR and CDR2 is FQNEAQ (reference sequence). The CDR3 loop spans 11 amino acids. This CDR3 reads CASSSNNEQFF. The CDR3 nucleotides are TGTGCCAGCAGCTCAAACAATGAGCAGTTCTTC.

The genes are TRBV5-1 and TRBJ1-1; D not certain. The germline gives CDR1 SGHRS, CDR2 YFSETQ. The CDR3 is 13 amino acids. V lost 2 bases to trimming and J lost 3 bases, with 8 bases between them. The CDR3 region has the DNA TGCGCCAGCAGCTTAAGGGCGGACACTGAAGCTTTCTTT. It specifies CASSLRADTEAFF.